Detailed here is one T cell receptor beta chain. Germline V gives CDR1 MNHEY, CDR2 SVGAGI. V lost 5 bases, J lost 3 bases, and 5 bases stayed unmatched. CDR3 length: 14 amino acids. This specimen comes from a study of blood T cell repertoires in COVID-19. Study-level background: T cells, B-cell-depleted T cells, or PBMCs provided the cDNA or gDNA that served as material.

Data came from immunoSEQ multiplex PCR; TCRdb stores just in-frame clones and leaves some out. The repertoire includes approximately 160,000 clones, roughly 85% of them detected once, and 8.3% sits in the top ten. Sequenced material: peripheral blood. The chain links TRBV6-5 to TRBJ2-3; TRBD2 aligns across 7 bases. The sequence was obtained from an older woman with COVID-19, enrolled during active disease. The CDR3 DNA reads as TGTGCCAGCAGTCGACTAGCCCGGACAGATACGCAGTATTTT. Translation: CASSRLARTDTQYF.